Listed below are T cell receptor beta chains from one sample, sequenced in a study of shared clonotypes between healthy human individuals. This table comes from immunoSEQ multiplex PCR, and its TCRdb copy is limited to in-frame clones, with some not included. The table has some 580,000 clones, almost 97% seen once; the top ten hold about 0.057%. Sequences were obtained from naive CD4+ T cells sorted from blood. The receptors originated from a woman in her 30s in good health. Each CDR3 is given with its conserved first and last residue. D genes are given only for firm matches. Expanded clones get a size class; other rows say once, few or many, or leave the size out.

TRBJ2-5,TRBD2,TRBV5-1,-,TGCGCCAGCAGCCCTAGCGGGAGCGGAGAGACCCAGTACTTC,CASSPSGSGETQYF
TRBJ2-1,TRBD1,TRBV27,-,TGTGCCAGCAGTTTAGCGGGACAGGGACTTTCTCGGTTCTTC,CASSLAGQGLSRFF
TRBJ1-1,-,TRBV15,once,TGTGCCACCAGCAAGAGCGCACGGGCTGAAGCTTTCTTT,CATSKSARAEAFF
TRBJ2-2,TRBD2,TRBV7-2,-,TGTGCCAGCAGCGGGGCTAGCGGGCTCACCGGGGAGCTGTTTTTT,CASSGASGLTGELFF
TRBJ1-4,-,TRBV6-5,-,TGTGCCAGCCGAAGGGGCGCAACTAATGAAAAACTGTTTTTT,CASRRGATNEKLFF
TRBJ2-7,TRBD1,TRBV14,-,TGTGCCAGCAGCCACCGGGACAGGGGGCGTCTAGCGGGACCCTACGAGCAGTACTTC,CASSHRDRGRLAGPYEQYF
TRBJ2-1,-,TRBV27,-,TGTGCCAGCAGCCACTTACAAAGGGGTAAAGGGCAGTTCTTC,CASSHLQRGKGQFF
TRBJ2-7,-,TRBV19,-,TGTGCCAGTAGTGTAGGACATAACTACGAGCAGTACTTC,CASSVGHNYEQYF
TRBJ2-1,-,TRBV7-2,-,TGTGCCAGCAGCTTAACGCCTGGTCTGGGCAATGAGCAGTTCTTC,CASSLTPGLGNEQFF
TRBJ2-7,-,TRBV29-1,-,TGCAGCGTTGAGAGGGGCCCCTACGAGCAGTACTTC,CSVERGPYEQYF
TRBJ2-3,TRBD2,TRBV5-1,-,TGCGCCAGCAGCTTGGGGACTAGGGACACAGATACGCAGTATTTT,CASSLGTRDTDTQYF
TRBJ1-6,TRBD1,TRBV19,-,TGTGCCAGTAGTACAACAGGGGGCCGATCACCCCTCCACTTT,CASSTTGGRSPLHF
TRBJ2-5,-,TRBV7-9,-,TGTGCCAGCAGCACGAAGGGAAAAGAGACCCAGTACTTC,CASSTKGKETQYF
TRBJ2-6,-,TRBV4-2,once,TGTGCCAGCAGCTTGCAAGGCACTGGGGCCAACGTCCTGACTTTC,CASSLQGTGANVLTF
TRBJ1-5,-,TRBV6-6,-,TGTGCCAGCAGTTTCCGGACGGGGGAGCCCCAGCATTTT,CASSFRTGEPQHF
TRBJ2-7,TRBD1,TRBV10-3,-,TGTGCCATCAGTGACCACCGGGACAGCAACTACGAGCAGTACTTC,CAISDHRDSNYEQYF
TRBJ1-1,-,TRBV10-3,-,TGTGCCATCCGCCAGCTCGTTCTGAACACTGAAGCTTTCTTT,CAIRQLVLNTEAFF
TRBJ2-5,-,TRBV10-2,-,TGCGCCAGCACAGAGGATTCGGGAGTGAAAGAGACCCAGTACTTC,CASTEDSGVKETQYF
TRBJ1-2,-,TRBV19,-,TGTGCCAGTAGTATCTCGCAGGGGAGAGGCTATGGCTACACCTTC,CASSISQGRGYGYTF
TRBJ2-1,-,TRBV11-2,-,TGTGCCAGCAGCCCCGATCCACCCACACTTAGCGACCGGTACAATGAGCAGTTCTTC,CASSPDPPTLSDRYNEQFF
TRBJ2-1,-,TRBV5-5,-,TGTGCCAGCAACCTGGATGGGGGCAACTACAATGAGCAGTTCTTC,CASNLDGGNYNEQFF
TRBJ2-7,-,TRBV15,-,TGTGCCACCAGCAAGGGGGGGATCTACGAGCAGTACTTC,CATSKGGIYEQYF
TRBJ1-2,-,TRBV6-5,-,TGTGCCAGCAGTTACCAGGGATCGGCCGGCTACACCTTC,CASSYQGSAGYTF
TRBJ1-3,TRBD1,TRBV7-9,-,TGTGCCAGCACTACCGGGACAGGGGGCACAGACACCATATATTTT,CASTTGTGGTDTIYF
TRBJ2-6,TRBD2,TRBV29-1,-,TGCAGCGTCGGACTAGCGAACTCTGGGGCCAACGTCCTGACTTTC,CSVGLANSGANVLTF
TRBJ2-1,TRBD2,TRBV5-1,-,TGCGCCAGCAGCTTTATAGCGGGATCCTACAATGAGCAGTTCTTC,CASSFIAGSYNEQFF
TRBJ2-7,TRBD1,TRBV6-1,-,TGTGCCAGCAAGACCGGGACAGGGAGTTACGAGCAGTACTTC,CASKTGTGSYEQYF
TRBJ2-1,TRBD2,TRBV11-1,-,TGTGCCAGCAGCCCGGGACTAGTGTCGGGGAATGAGCAGTTCTTC,CASSPGLVSGNEQFF
TRBJ2-1,TRBD2,TRBV6-5,-,TGTGCCAGCAGGGACGGTGGACTAGCGGGAGGTGAGCAGTTCTTC,CASRDGGLAGGEQFF
TRBJ2-3,-,TRBV5-5,-,TGTGCCAGCAGCTTGGCTAGCCTTGGAGATACGCAGTATTTT,CASSLASLGDTQYF
TRBJ2-1,TRBD2,TRBV23-1,-,TGCGCCAGCAGCCTAGGACTAGCGGTTTACAATGAGCAGTTCTTC,CASSLGLAVYNEQFF
TRBJ2-7,TRBD2,TRBV6-5,-,TGTGCCAGCAGTTACCTAGCGGGATTAGCCTACGAGCAGTACTTC,CASSYLAGLAYEQYF
TRBJ1-5,-,TRBV7-8,-,TGTGCCAGCAGCCCAATCGACCGTAGCAATCAGCCCCAGCATTTT,CASSPIDRSNQPQHF
TRBJ2-1,-,TRBV6-6,-,TGTGCCAGCAGTTACGGGCAAAGCTCCTACAATGAGCAGTTCTTC,CASSYGQSSYNEQFF
TRBJ1-1,-,TRBV28,-,TGTGCCAGCAAAGACGGGAACACTGAAGCTTTCTTT,CASKDGNTEAFF
TRBJ1-1,-,TRBV19,-,TGTGCCAGTAGTATACACCTCCAGCAGGAAGCTTTCTTT,CASSIHLQQEAFF
TRBJ1-4,-,TRBV5-1,-,TGCGCCAGCAGCCCATCCCCCGCCGGCGCGAGAGGAGAAAAACTGTTTTTT,CASSPSPAGARGEKLFF
TRBJ2-2,TRBD2,TRBV10-2,-,TGCGCCAGCAGTGAATCATTAGCGGGAGGTACCGGGGAGCTGTTTTTT,CASSESLAGGTGELFF
TRBJ2-1,-,TRBV5-6,-,TGTGCCAGCAGCCTAGGGACTCCTTGGTCCAATGAGCAGTTCTTC,CASSLGTPWSNEQFF
TRBJ2-5,-,TRBV6-1,-,TGTGCCAGCAGAGGTCCTGGGGAGACCCAGTACTTC,CASRGPGETQYF
TRBJ1-1,TRBD1,TRBV27,-,TGTGCCAGCAGTAAACAGGGGAGAACTGAAGCTTTCTTT,CASSKQGRTEAFF
TRBJ2-7,TRBD2,TRBV18,once,TGTGCCAGCTCACCCGGACTAGCGGCTAACTACGAGCAGTACTTC,CASSPGLAANYEQYF
TRBJ2-7,TRBD1,TRBV18,-,TGTGCCAGCTCACTCCGGGACAGTGCCTACGAGCAGTACTTC,CASSLRDSAYEQYF
TRBJ2-3,-,TRBV10-3,-,TGTGCCATCAGTGAGGCAGATACGCAGTATTTT,CAISEADTQYF
TRBJ2-7,TRBD2,TRBV6-6,once,TGTGCCAGCAGCCATAAGCGGGGGACCTCCTACGAGCAGTACTTC,CASSHKRGTSYEQYF
TRBJ1-1,-,TRBV11-2,-,TGTGCCAGCAGGAGAATCCAGGGGAACACTGAAGCTTTCTTT,CASRRIQGNTEAFF
TRBJ2-7,-,TRBV28,-,TGTGCCAGCAGTTTAGGAGGGGGCTTCCACGAGCAGTACTTC,CASSLGGGFHEQYF
TRBJ1-5,-,TRBV2,-,TGTGCCAGCAGTGAAAGGGGGGACAATCAGCCCCAGCATTTT,CASSERGDNQPQHF
TRBJ1-5,TRBD1,TRBV19,-,TGTGCCAGTAGTGGACGACAGGGTGGGCAGCCCCAGCATTTT,CASSGRQGGQPQHF
TRBJ2-1,-,TRBV7-6,once,TGTGCCAGCAGTTCCCGGGGCGGAGCCAATGAGCAGTTCTTC,CASSSRGGANEQFF
TRBJ2-1,-,TRBV4-1,-,TGCGCCAGCAGCCAAGAAACGTGGCTAGCAGGTAATGAGCAGTTCTTC,CASSQETWLAGNEQFF
TRBJ2-1,-,TRBV7-3,-,TGTGCCAGCAGCTTCAACGGGCCTTACAATGAGCAGTTCTTC,CASSFNGPYNEQFF
TRBJ1-1,-,TRBV28,-,TGTGCCAGCAGCTCAAAGACAGCTATGAACACTGAAGCTTTCTTT,CASSSKTAMNTEAFF
TRBJ1-1,-,TRBV9,-,TGTGCCAGCAGCGTAGGAGGTCACACTGAAGCTTTCTTT,CASSVGGHTEAFF
TRBJ2-1,-,TRBV13,-,TGTGCCAGCAGCGGGTTTAAGGTCGGATCCCTCTACAATGAGCAGTTCTTC,CASSGFKVGSLYNEQFF